The rows below give T cell receptor beta chains drawn from one sample of a study of breast tumors, draining lymph nodes, adjacent tissues. TCRdb re-called the multiplex PCR reads through MiXCR, storing one row per CDR3 protein. The data hold 150,000 to 200,000 distinct CDR3 sequences, with 30% to 35% observed a single time. Sequenced: axillary lymph node tissue. These receptors all come from a female donor with breast cancer. Some clones in this sample may be carry-over from other donors' samples. The CDR3 runs from the conserved cysteine through the conserved F or W. Clone size is shown for a subset of rows, as once, few, many or a class of expanded clone.

j_gene	abundance	v_gene	CDR3aa
TRBJ2-3	few	TRBV6-5	CASSYSIGTGAGSTDTQYF
TRBJ1-3	-	TRBV7-6	CASSPTDGRGYTIYF
TRBJ1-5	once	TRBV3-1	CASSQTGDGNQPQHF
TRBJ2-7	many	TRBV20-1	CSARDYRRSSLYEQYF
TRBJ1-6	-	TRBV20-1	CSAGRGSKEGSPLHF
TRBJ1-4	many	TRBV7-6	CASSSRDRGEKLFF
TRBJ2-7	many	TRBV7-7	CASSSDRGNEQYF
TRBJ1-3	-	TRBV2	CASEPPFSGNTIYF
TRBJ1-2	-	TRBV4-1	CASSQLMGMRMYYTF
TRBJ1-2	many	TRBV7-8	CASSRRTGEGYTF
TRBJ1-4	many	TRBV18	CASSPSRLKTNEKLFF
TRBJ2-3	many	TRBV12-3/TRBV12-4	CASSLVAGVLDPQYF
TRBJ2-7	many	TRBV11-3	CASSLSQRTGSEQYF
TRBJ1-5	many	TRBV19	CASSHAGQANQPQHF
TRBJ2-2	many	TRBV27	CASRRPGTSNTGELFF
TRBJ1-2	many	TRBV12-3/TRBV12-4	CASTLGGPGGYTF
TRBJ1-4	-	TRBV20-1	CSAATLTPGEKLFF
TRBJ2-2	many	TRBV12-3/TRBV12-4	CASSPDRGSALNTGELFF
TRBJ2-2	-	TRBV6-1	CATMIGELSF
TRBJ2-2	many	TRBV11-2	CASSYPGGTGELFF
TRBJ2-7	-	TRBV5-1	CARLIRDRVWLVGYEQYF
TRBJ2-7	many	TRBV19	CASSMEWRGGEQYF
TRBJ1-4	few	TRBV6-2/TRBV6-3	CASSSGTPPATNEKLFF
TRBJ1-4	many	TRBV7-6	CASSFEYRESGEKLFF
TRBJ2-5	many	TRBV12-3/TRBV12-4	CASSLRDRVQETQYF
TRBJ2-5	many	TRBV6-1	CASSDSLAGGGLETQYF
TRBJ2-7	-	TRBV3-1	CASAHSSPGSYEQYF
TRBJ1-2	-	TRBV6-5	CASRLGPGGGNYGYTF
-	-	TRBV20-1	CSAREAGAAGNTIYF
TRBJ1-1	-	TRBV4-2	CASSHRDRFHTEAFF
TRBJ2-1	many	TRBV7-3	CASSAPEWGEQFF
TRBJ2-5	many	TRBV13	CASSPEREGETQYF
TRBJ2-3	-	TRBV2	CTSSGHGNGANTQYF
TRBJ2-3	many	TRBV7-9	CASRLAGGRTDTQYF
TRBJ2-1	many	TRBV4-1	CASSRTDRDYNEQFF
TRBJ2-3	few	TRBV6-2/TRBV6-3	CASSWGASSTDTQYF
TRBJ2-1	-	TRBV20-1	CSARDPGGGAGGTAGEQFF
TRBJ2-1	-	TRBV20-1	CSARDRSGESSTGEQFF
TRBJ2-5	-	TRBV28	CASSTPSGLAGDQETQYF
TRBJ1-6	many	TRBV6-6	CASSPLDRGPWSPLHF
TRBJ2-1	many	TRBV20-1	CSVLRYNEQFF
TRBJ2-2	-	TRBV12-3/TRBV12-4	CASSLYLAFNTGGLFF
TRBJ2-7	many	TRBV20-1	CSSSGSGYEQYF
TRBJ2-5	few	TRBV5-8	CASSTGPAGQETQYF
TRBJ2-3	many	TRBV7-9	CASSSSHGRTTDTQYF
TRBJ2-2	-	TRBV9	CASSYAGGHAGELFF
TRBJ2-7	many	TRBV5-1	CASSASEQYF
TRBJ2-7	many	TRBV18	CASSLGERLSYEQYF
TRBJ2-5	many	TRBV7-8	CASSSLTSGSQETQYF
TRBJ2-7	many	TRBV5-5	CASSSPNREGEQYF
TRBJ1-6	-	TRBV12-5	CASGLSSLHF
TRBJ1-2	many	TRBV10-2	CASSESGMDGYTF
TRBJ1-5	many	TRBV12-3/TRBV12-4	CASSQGGGESNQPQHF
TRBJ2-2	-	TRBV7-2	CASSSGQGGGTGELFF